This TCR beta chain emerged from a study of radiotherapy plus CTLA-4 blockade in lung cancer (dated by TCRdb to 2016 to 2019). For the study in its entirety: Among enrolled patients, 18% had an objective response and 25% to 40% reached disease control.

Receptor libraries were prepared by the immunoSEQ multiplex PCR assay. The table was pulled from immuneACCESS by TCRdb, which kept in-frame rearrangements only. Such tables lose some clones; where checked, under half of the loss comes from unresolved V genes, and the rest has no known cause. For this sample the table gives roughly 93,000 clones, of which 75% to 85% were detected only once. The ten largest make up approximately 3.4% of the sample. Regarding this clone: Its cognate antigen has yet to be identified. There are no base qualities to consult, and no much larger clone falls within one base.

In this study, focal radiation therapy paired with CTLA-4 blockade (ipilimumab) was tested in patients who had chemo-refractory metastatic non-small-cell lung cancer. Overall study outcomes, separate from this receptor: After treatment with radiotherapy and ipilimumab, TCR clones that came from tumors expanded in the peripheral blood. Early dynamic changes in blood T cell clones, together with increased serum interferon-beta after radiation, were reported as the strongest predictors of response.

The sequences come from peripheral blood, collected from a patient treated with radiotherapy plus ipilimumab. This receptor was identified in a human donor with non-small cell lung cancer who had a partial response to radiotherapy plus ipilimumab.

The CDR3 corresponds to CASSWGTEAYEQYF. The DNA sequence is as follows: TGTGCCAGCAGCTGGGGGACAGAAGCCTACGAGCAGTACTTC. This chain joins TRBV7-9 to TRBJ2-7; 7 bases in between match TRBD1. CDR1 and CDR2, per the germline V gene (reference sequence), are SEHNR and FQNEAQ. After removal of 4 bases from V and 2 bases from J, the junction retains 5 bases not matched to a gene. From its cysteine to its phenylalanine, the CDR3 spans 14 amino acids. The retained sequence is limited to the CDR3, 42 bases, with the frame set at the first base.